The clone carrying this T cell receptor (beta chain) was seen more than once but under ten times. Antigen: not known. The CDR3 extends over 15 amino acids. Trimming pared 6 bases from V and 0 bases from J, leaving 11 bases between. CDR1 is ENHRY and CDR2 is SYGVKD in the germline V gene. TCRdb analysed the RT-PCR reads with MiXCR anew, one entry per CDR3 protein. Here the sample spans hundreds of thousands of distinct CDR3 sequences, 13% being singletons. The entry originates in a study of response to subunit inactivated influenza vaccine. Findings and caveats of the study: The authors suggested that every seasonal influenza vaccination recruits few new T cells.

Material: PBMCs from blood, obtained more than 35 days after vaccination. The V and J genes are TRBV10-3 and TRBJ2-2, with D tentatively TRBD1 (6 bases). This sequence was found in a man over 45 who received an inactivated influenza vaccine. The CDR3 DNA sequence: TGTGCCATCAGCTTGGGACACTCGAACACCGGGGAGCTGTTTTTT. As protein: CAISLGHSNTGELFF.